The 20 T cell receptor beta chains listed next were all sequenced from one sample in a study of T cell repertoires in ileal Crohn's disease. Libraries were prepared by immunoSEQ multiplex PCR; TCRdb keeps only in-frame clonotypes and omits some of them. The sample yields around 17,000 clones, under 80% seen once. The sequencing sample was made of ileal tissue. These receptors all stem from an adult with Crohn's disease.

The chain is built from TRBV7-2 and TRBJ1-5, with TRBD1 as a possible D gene (5 bases). This CDR3 is 16 amino acids long. V lost 4 bases and J lost 0, with 13 bases in between. Per germline, CDR1 SGHTA and CDR2 FQGNSA. CDR3 sequence: CASSSGGGYSNQPQHF. The CDR3 bases are TGTGCCAGCAGCTCTGGGGGGGGGTATAGCAATCAGCCCCAGCATTTT. Using reference TRBV7-2 and TRBJ1-5 for the parts outside the CDR3, the full variable domain is GAGVSQSPSNKVTEKGKDVELRCDPISGHTALYWYRQSLGQGLEFLIYFQGNSAPDKSGLPSDRFSAERTGGSVSTLTIQRTQQEDSAVYLCASSSGGGYSNQPQHFGDGTRLSIL.

The chain couples TRBV12-5 to TRBJ2-7; maybe TRBD2 (6 bases). Trimming shortened V by 1 base and J by 5 bases, and 12 bases separated the two germline ends. The CDR3 is 14 residues long. Germline V gene data show CDR1 as LGHNT and CDR2 as FRNRAP. The CDR3 loop reads CASGLAGAGHEQYF. CDR3 DNA: TGTGCTAGTGGTTTGGCCGGAGCGGGCCACGAGCAGTACTTC.

The chain combines TRBV2 with TRBJ2-1; perhaps TRBD2 as D (6 bases). CDR3 length equals 14 residues. Germline lookup yields CDR1 SNHLY and CDR2 FYNNEI. Trimming took off 4 bases at V and 5 bases at J, with 12 bases between the two ends. The CDR3 loop is CASSVEGTNNEQFF. CDR3 DNA: TGTGCCAGCAGTGTGGAGGGAACCAACAATGAGCAGTTCTTC.

J is TRBJ1-3 and V is TRBV30; 7 bases agree with TRBD1. CDR3 length equals 13 residues. Unmatched junction bases numbered 3, after V lost 0 bases and J lost 7 bases. Per germline, CDR1 GTSNPN and CDR2 SVGIG (reference sequence). CDR3 sequence: CAWSVSGGNTIYF. CDR3 DNA: TGTGCCTGGAGTGTATCAGGGGGGAACACCATATATTTT. Full variable domain (remainder filled in from reference TRBV30 and TRBJ1-3): SQTIHQWPATLVQPVGSPLSLECTVEGTSNPNLYWYRQAAGRGLQLLFYSVGIGQISSEVPQNLSASRPQDRQFILSSKKLLLSDSGFYLCAWSVSGGNTIYFGEGSWLTVV.

This clone showed up just a few times. J is TRBJ2-7 and V is TRBV5-4; the D gene is possibly TRBD2 (7 bases). The CDR3 spans 15 residues. The germline V gene has CDR1 SGHNT and CDR2 YYREEE (reference sequence). Trimming pared 4 bases from V and 1 base from J, leaving 15 bases between. CDR3 protein: CASSRGDTRSYEQYF. The CDR3 DNA reads TGTGCCAGCAGCCGGGGGGACACCCGATCCTACGAGCAGTACTTC.

The gene calls are TRBV5-1 and TRBJ1-1, with D maybe TRBD1 (5 bases). CDR1 and CDR2 (germline): SGHRS, YFSETQ. CDR3 size: 14 residues. Deletions cut 3 bases from V and 3 bases from J, with 12 bases between. The CDR3 protein is CASSWATGDTEAFF. As DNA, the CDR3 is TGCGCCAGCAGCTGGGCGACGGGGGACACTGAAGCTTTCTTT.

The chain combines TRBV5-6 with TRBJ1-6; 8 positions match TRBD1. The CDR3 length is 13 residues. With 7 bases clipped from V and 5 bases from J, the junction kept 2 bases outside the gene matches. Germline assignment: CDR1 SGHDT and CDR2 YYEEEE. The CDR3 reads CASRTGNNSPLHF. The DNA of the CDR3 is TGTGCCAGCCGGACAGGGAATAATTCACCCCTCCACTTT.

Concerning this clone itself: Other nucleotide sequences from this sample produce the same CDR3. J is TRBJ2-7 and V is TRBV6-5, with TRBD2 matching over 7 bases. The CDR3 spans 15 residues. Germline values: CDR1 MNHEY, CDR2 SVGAGI. The J segment lost 1 base and the V segment lost 0 bases, leaving 3 bases of the junction unmatched. CDR3 coding DNA: TGTGCCAGCAGTTACTCGGGCGGGGGTTCCTACGAGCAGTACTTC. Protein sequence: CASSYSGGGSYEQYF.

The gene calls are TRBV7-9 and TRBJ1-2; 9 nucleotides line up with TRBD1. The CDR3 extends over 16 amino acids. In germline, CDR1 is SEHNR, CDR2 FQNEAQ (reference sequence). The V and J ends lost 6 bases and 7 bases, in that order; junction bases with no gene match: 15. The CDR3 protein is CASSPDTRDRESGYTF. The CDR3 coding sequence is TGTGCCAGCAGTCCCGATACCCGGGACAGGGAGAGTGGCTACACCTTC.

The chain has TRBV15 and TRBJ1-4; 7 bases align to TRBD1. The CDR3 length is 15 residues. Germline V gene data show CDR1 as LNHNV and CDR2 as YYDKDF (reference sequence). Trimming removed 2 bases from V and 2 bases from J; junction bases left unmatched: 2. CDR3 sequence: CATSRLTGTNEKLFF. In DNA form, the CDR3 reads TGTGCCACCAGCAGACTGACAGGGACTAATGAAAAACTGTTTTTT.

This clone ranks as large (0.1 to 1%). The chain joins TRBV7-9 to TRBJ1-2; 8 positions match TRBD1. Germline assignment: CDR1 SEHNR and CDR2 FQNEAQ (reference sequence). The CDR3 is 15 residues long. V dropped 4 bases and J dropped 4; count of bases not matched to a gene: 8. CDR3 residues: CASSSDRGRVYGYTF. CDR3 in DNA: TGTGCCAGCAGCTCCGACAGGGGAAGGGTCTATGGCTACACCTTC.

V is TRBV9 and J is TRBJ2-3; D uncertain. The CDR3 runs 13 residues. The germline gives CDR1 SGDLS, CDR2 YYNGEE. The V end lost 1 base, the J end lost 4 bases, and 7 bases lay between the germline ends. The CDR3 spells CASSVQVADTQYF. As DNA, the CDR3 is TGTGCCAGCAGCGTACAGGTGGCAGATACGCAGTATTTT.

The chain recombines TRBV6-1 with TRBJ2-3, with 7 bases lining up with TRBD2. Per the germline V gene, CDR1 is MNHNS and CDR2 is SASEGT. V dropped 7 bases and J dropped 11; count of bases not matched to a gene: 12. CDR3 length equals 13 residues. DNA of the CDR3: TGTGCCAGCAACGAGGGAGGGCCGAGGAAGCAGTATTTT. Its protein is CASNEGGPRKQYF.

The chain carries TRBV11-1 and TRBJ2-7, with D possibly matching TRBD1 (6 bases). Germline V gives CDR1 SGHAT, CDR2 FQDESV (reference sequence). Deletions cut 5 bases from V and 6 bases from J, with 11 bases between. This CDR3 spans 12 amino acids. CDR3 in amino acids: CASSHQGREQYF. CDR3 nucleotides: TGTGCCAGCAGCCATCAGGGGCGCGAGCAGTACTTC.

V usage is TRBV29-1 and J usage is TRBJ2-1; 9 positions agree with TRBD2. Trimming at V came to 7 bases and at J to 0 bases, leaving 4 bases not matched to a gene. The CDR3 loop spans 14 amino acids. Germline-derived CDR1 and CDR2 are SQVTM and ANQGSEA. In nucleotides, the CDR3 is TGCAGCGCCCTTAGCGGGAGCTCCTACAATGAGCAGTTCTTC. Protein product: CSALSGSSYNEQFF.

The chain uses TRBV30 and TRBJ1-4; 7 nucleotides line up with TRBD1. CDR3 length: 13 residues. Germline V gene data show CDR1 as GTSNPN and CDR2 as SVGIG (reference sequence). The V segment lost 4 bases and the J segment 3 bases; nucleotides outside the gene matches: 2. This CDR3 is CAWKGTANEKLFF. Written as DNA, the CDR3 is TGTGCCTGGAAAGGGACAGCTAATGAAAAACTGTTTTTT.

The chain links TRBV7-8 to TRBJ1-5; a weak D match, TRBD1 (6 bases). V shed 5 bases and J shed 10 bases, with 15 bases lying between them. Germline CDR1 reads SGHVS; CDR2 reads FQNEAQ. The CDR3 spans 13 residues. CDR3 residues: CASSQITDSPQHF. DNA for the CDR3: TGTGCCAGCAGCCAAATCACGGACAGTCCCCAGCATTTT.

The sample holds a few counts of this clone. The chain uses TRBV6-4 and TRBJ1-2, with a tentative D call TRBD1 (6 bases). This CDR3 spans 13 amino acids. V gave up 4 bases and J gave up 8 bases, with 14 bases separating them. Germline V lookup: CDR1 MRHNA, CDR2 SNTAGT. The CDR3 is CASSGRGGLGYTF. The CDR3 bases are TGTGCCAGCAGTGGGCGGGGGGGGCTAGGCTACACCTTC.

The chain employs TRBV2 and TRBJ2-3; TRBD1 is a possible D gene (6 bases). From germline, CDR1 is SNHLY and CDR2 FYNNEI. Trimming removed 7 bases from V and 1 base from J, with 15 bases in between. The CDR3 has 15 amino acids. CDR3 coding DNA: TGTGCCAGCACCGCACTTAGACAGGGCACAGATACGCAGTATTTT. Its protein is CASTALRQGTDTQYF.

The chain joins TRBV4-1 to TRBJ2-5; perhaps TRBD1 as D (6 bases). Looked up from germline, CDR1 is MGHRA and CDR2 is YSYEKL. Trimming removed 4 bases at V and 2 bases at J, with 14 bases between. The CDR3 totals 15 residues. CDR3 sequence: CASSLRGRSQETQYF. The CDR3 coding sequence is TGCGCCAGCAGCCTCAGGGGTCGGTCGCAAGAGACCCAGTACTTC.